These 8 T cell receptor beta chains share one sample of origin, sequenced in a study of T cell repertoires in cytomegalovirus infection (dated by TCRdb to the late 2010s). Sequencing was performed on an Illumina HiSeq 1500. The raw public data were reprocessed by TCRdb itself: fastp quality trimming at Q25, MiXCR clonotype calling, in-frame beta chains only. For every CDR3 protein sequence, its rows merge into one entry that carries the most common genes and DNA. The table for this sample lists under 850,000 distinct CDR3 sequences; 35% to 45% of them were counted only once. The ten largest clones add up to about 2.8% of the sample. Sequenced sample: PBMCs. The receptors stem from a human donor in good health (CMV status not recorded). Some clones in this sample may be carry-over from other donors' samples.

The chain couples TRBV12-3 or TRBV12-4 to TRBJ1-4; 11 bases align to TRBD1. Losses at the gene ends were 3 bases for V and 13 bases for J; bases not matched to a gene: 10. The CDR3 is 15 amino acids. The CDR3 region has the DNA TGTGCCAGCAGTTTTCCGGGACAGGGGGATGTCCGACTGTTTTTT. It encodes CASSFPGQGDVRLFF.

V and J are TRBV29-1 and TRBJ2-1; 8 bases agree with TRBD2. J gave up 3 bases and V 4 bases, and 5 bases lay outside the gene matches. CDR1 SQVTM and CDR2 ANQGSEA come from the germline V gene. This CDR3 has 14 amino acids. The CDR3 protein is CSVAGGGFYNEQFF. The CDR3 nucleotides are TGCAGCGTTGCGGGGGGGGGCTTCTACAATGAGCAGTTCTTC.

V is TRBV7-9 and J is TRBJ1-5; D gene ambiguous. The V gene's germline CDR1 is SEHNR and CDR2 FQNEAQ (reference sequence). CDR3 length: 13 residues. CDR3 amino acids: CAINEVGNQPQHF. DNA of the CDR3: TGTGCAATCAACGAGGTGGGCAATCAGCCCCAGCATTTT.

The chain combines TRBV10-3 with TRBJ2-2; 8 positions match TRBD2. This CDR3 contains 16 residues. Germline-derived CDR1 and CDR2 are ENHRY and SYGVKD. The V gene end was trimmed by 0 bases and the J gene end by 1 base; junction bases not matched to a gene: 1. This CDR3 reads CAISESGRGNTGELFF. In nucleotides, the CDR3 is TGTGCCATCAGTGAGTCCGGGAGGGGGAACACCGGGGAGCTGTTTTTT.

The chain couples TRBV6-5 to TRBJ1-3, with 9 bases that match TRBD1. The CDR3 sequence is 17 residues long. The germline CDR1 and CDR2 sequences are MNHEY and SVGAGI. V was pared by 6 bases and J by 4 bases, with 13 bases of the junction left unmatched. The CDR3 DNA follows: TGTGCCAGCAGCTCTCCAACCGGGACAGGGCTAGGAAACACCATATATTTT. This gives the protein CASSSPTGTGLGNTIYF.

To note about this clonotype: At one boundary the junction diverges from the germline segment, which might be a read error. The chain carries TRBV7-2 and TRBJ2-3, with unresolved D. Germline CDR1 SGHTA, CDR2 FQGNSA. This CDR3 region has 14 residues. CDR3 coding DNA: TGTGCCATCAGCCTCGGAACTAGCACAGATACGCAGTATTTT. It encodes CAISLGTSTDTQYF.

This clonotype was detected once. This chain joins TRBV28 and TRBJ1-5; D is uncertain. The V end lost 8 bases, the J end lost 0 bases, and 8 bases lay between the germline ends. This CDR3 is built from 13 residues. CDR1 and CDR2 from the germline V gene are MDHEN and SYDVKM. Written as DNA, the CDR3 is TGTGCCAGCCGGGCGGCTAGCAATCAGCCCCAGCATTTT. This translates into CASRAASNQPQHF.

The CDR3 protein is CSARVQVFADTQYF. Here the CDR3 DNA reads TGCAGTGCTAGGGTACAGGTTTTCGCAGATACGCAGTATTTT. This chain connects TRBV20-1 to TRBJ2-3; perhaps TRBD1 as D (5 bases). The CDR3 has 14 amino acids. From germline, CDR1 is DFQATT and CDR2 SNEGSKA (reference sequence). The V end was cut by 3 bases, the J end by 4 bases, with 14 bases between.